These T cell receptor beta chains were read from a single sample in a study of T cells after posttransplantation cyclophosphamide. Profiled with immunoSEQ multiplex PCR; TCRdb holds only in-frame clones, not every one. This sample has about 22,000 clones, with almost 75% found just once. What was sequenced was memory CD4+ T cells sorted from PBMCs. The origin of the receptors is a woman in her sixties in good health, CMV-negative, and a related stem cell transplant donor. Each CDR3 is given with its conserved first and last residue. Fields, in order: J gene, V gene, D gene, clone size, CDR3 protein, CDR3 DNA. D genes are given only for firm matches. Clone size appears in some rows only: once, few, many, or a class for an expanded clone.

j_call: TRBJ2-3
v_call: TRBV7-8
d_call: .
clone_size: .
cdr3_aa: CASSPRSGDTQYF
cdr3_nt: TGTGCCAGCAGCCCCCGATCGGGAGATACGCAGTATTTT

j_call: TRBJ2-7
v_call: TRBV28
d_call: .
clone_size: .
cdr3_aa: CASRGTGTAKDEQYF
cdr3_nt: TGTGCCAGCAGAGGAACCGGGACTGCCAAGGACGAGCAGTACTTC

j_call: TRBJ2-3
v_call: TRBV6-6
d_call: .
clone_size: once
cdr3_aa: CASSYSGSSTDTQYF
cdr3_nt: TGTGCCAGCAGTTACAGCGGGTCTAGCACAGATACGCAGTATTTT

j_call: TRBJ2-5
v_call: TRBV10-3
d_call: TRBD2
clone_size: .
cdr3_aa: CATRTSGETQYF
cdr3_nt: TGTGCCACCCGGACTAGCGGAGAGACCCAGTACTTC

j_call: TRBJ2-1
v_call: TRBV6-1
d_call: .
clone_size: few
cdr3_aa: CASISGGFGNEQFF
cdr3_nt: TGTGCCAGCATTTCAGGAGGGTTTGGGAATGAGCAGTTCTTC

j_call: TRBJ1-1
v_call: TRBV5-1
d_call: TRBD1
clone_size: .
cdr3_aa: CASSLGRTGGTEAFF
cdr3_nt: TGCGCCAGCAGCTTGGGAAGGACAGGGGGGACTGAAGCTTTCTTT

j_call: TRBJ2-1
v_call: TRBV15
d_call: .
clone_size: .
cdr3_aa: CATSARETYNEQFF
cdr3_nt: TGTGCCACCAGCGCCCGGGAGACCTACAATGAGCAGTTCTTC

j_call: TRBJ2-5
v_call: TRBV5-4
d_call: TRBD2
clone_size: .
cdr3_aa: CASSFGLAGLEETQYF
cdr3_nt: TGTGCCAGCAGCTTCGGACTAGCGGGACTAGAGGAGACCCAGTACTTC

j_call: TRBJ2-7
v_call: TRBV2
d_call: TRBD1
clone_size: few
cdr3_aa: CASSTGQGGSYEQYF
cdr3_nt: TGTGCCAGCAGTACCGGACAGGGAGGTTCCTACGAGCAGTACTTC

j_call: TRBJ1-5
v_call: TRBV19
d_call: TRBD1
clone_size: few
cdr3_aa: CASTLRTGNAQPQHF
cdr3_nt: TGTGCCAGTACCCTAAGGACAGGGAACGCTCAGCCCCAGCATTTT

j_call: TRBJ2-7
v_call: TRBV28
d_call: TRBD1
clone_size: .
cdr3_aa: CASRMGQRGEQYF
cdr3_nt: TGTGCCAGCAGGATGGGACAGCGAGGAGAGCAGTACTTC

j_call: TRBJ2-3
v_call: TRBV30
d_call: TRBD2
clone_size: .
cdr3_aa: CAWSRAGGGFTDTQYF
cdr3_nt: TGTGCCTGGAGTAGGGCGGGAGGGGGTTTCACAGATACGCAGTATTTT

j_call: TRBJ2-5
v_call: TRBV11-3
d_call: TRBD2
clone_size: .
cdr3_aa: CASSPGTSGSTETQYF
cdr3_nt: TGTGCCAGCAGCCCAGGGACTAGCGGGAGTACAGAGACCCAGTACTTC

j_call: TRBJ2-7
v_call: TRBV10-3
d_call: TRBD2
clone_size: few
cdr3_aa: CAISGREGSGEQYF
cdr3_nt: TGTGCCATCAGTGGACGGGAGGGCTCTGGGGAGCAGTACTTC

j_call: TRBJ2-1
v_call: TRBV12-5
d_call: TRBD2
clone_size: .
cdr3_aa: CASGSSGGGSYNEQFF
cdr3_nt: TGTGCTAGTGGTTCCAGCGGGGGAGGTTCCTACAATGAGCAGTTCTTC

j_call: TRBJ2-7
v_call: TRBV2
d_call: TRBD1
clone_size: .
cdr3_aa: CASSERGQGAQEQYF
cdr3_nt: TGTGCCAGCAGTGAACGGGGACAGGGGGCGCAAGAGCAGTACTTC

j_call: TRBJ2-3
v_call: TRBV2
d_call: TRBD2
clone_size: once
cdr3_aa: CASSAQLAAATDTQYF
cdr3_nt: TGTGCCAGCAGTGCACAGCTAGCGGCCGCCACAGATACGCAGTATTTT

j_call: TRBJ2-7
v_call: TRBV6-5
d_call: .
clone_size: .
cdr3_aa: CASSERPGYEQYF
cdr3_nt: TGTGCCAGCAGTGAAAGGCCAGGCTACGAGCAGTACTTC

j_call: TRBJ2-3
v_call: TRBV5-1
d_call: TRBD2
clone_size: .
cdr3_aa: CASSWGLAGADTQYF
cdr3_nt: TGCGCCAGCAGCTGGGGACTAGCGGGAGCAGATACGCAGTATTTT

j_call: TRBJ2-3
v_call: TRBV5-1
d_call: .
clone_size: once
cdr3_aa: CASTPGNPTDTQYF
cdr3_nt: TGCGCCAGCACCCCAGGCAACCCCACAGATACGCAGTATTTT

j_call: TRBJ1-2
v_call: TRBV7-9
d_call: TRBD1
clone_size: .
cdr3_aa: CASSLGQGVRGYTF
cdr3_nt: TGTGCCAGCAGCTTGGGACAGGGCGTGCGTGGCTACACCTTC

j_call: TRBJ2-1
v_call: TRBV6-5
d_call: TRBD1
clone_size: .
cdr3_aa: CASSYGTGVNEQFF
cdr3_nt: TGTGCCAGCAGTTACGGGACAGGGGTCAATGAGCAGTTCTTC

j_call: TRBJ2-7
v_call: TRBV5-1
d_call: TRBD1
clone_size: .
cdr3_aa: CASRGTGAYEQYF
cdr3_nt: TGCGCCAGCAGGGGGACAGGAGCCTACGAGCAGTACTTC

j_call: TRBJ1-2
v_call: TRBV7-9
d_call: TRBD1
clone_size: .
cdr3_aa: CASSSDRGLGYTF
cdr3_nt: TGTGCCAGCAGCTCGGACAGGGGGCTAGGCTACACCTTC

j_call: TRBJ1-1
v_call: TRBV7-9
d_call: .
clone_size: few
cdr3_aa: CASSSTGLLNTEAFF
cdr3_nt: TGTGCCAGCAGCTCTACGGGACTCCTGAACACTGAAGCTTTCTTT

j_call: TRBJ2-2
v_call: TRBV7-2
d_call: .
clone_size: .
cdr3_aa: CASSLVGTNTGELFF
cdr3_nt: TGTGCCAGCAGCTTAGTGGGCACGAACACCGGGGAGCTGTTTTTT

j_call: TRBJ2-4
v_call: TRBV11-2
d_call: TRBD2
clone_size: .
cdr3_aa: CASSSGGNIQYF
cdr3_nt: TGTGCCAGCAGCTCGGGGGGGAACATTCAGTACTTC

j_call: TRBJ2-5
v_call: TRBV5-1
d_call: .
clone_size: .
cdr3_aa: CASSSQETQYF
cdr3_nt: TGCGCCAGCAGCTCACAAGAGACCCAGTACTTC

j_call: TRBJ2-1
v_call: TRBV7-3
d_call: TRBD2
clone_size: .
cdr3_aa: CASSSGLAGGVDEQFF
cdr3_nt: TGTGCCAGCAGCTCGGGACTAGCGGGAGGAGTTGATGAGCAGTTCTTC

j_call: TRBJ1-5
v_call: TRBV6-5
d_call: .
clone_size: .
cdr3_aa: CASSSRGSNQPQHF
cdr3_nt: TGTGCCAGCAGCAGTAGGGGTAGCAATCAGCCCCAGCATTTT

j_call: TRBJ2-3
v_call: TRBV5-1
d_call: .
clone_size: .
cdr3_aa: CASSLDRSSTDTQYF
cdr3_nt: TGCGCCAGCAGCTTAGACAGGAGTAGCACAGATACGCAGTATTTT

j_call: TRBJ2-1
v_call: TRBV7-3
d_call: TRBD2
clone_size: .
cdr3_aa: CASSKTGTSGGYNEQFF
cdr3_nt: TGTGCCAGCAGCAAGACCGGGACTAGCGGGGGATACAATGAGCAGTTCTTC

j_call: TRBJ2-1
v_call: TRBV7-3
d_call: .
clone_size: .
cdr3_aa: CASRGGGAGEQFF
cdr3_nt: TGTGCCAGCAGGGGAGGGGGGGCCGGAGAGCAGTTCTTC

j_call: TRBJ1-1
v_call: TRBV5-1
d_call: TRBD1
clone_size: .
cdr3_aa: CASSWGQGGNEAFF
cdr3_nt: TGCGCCAGCAGCTGGGGACAGGGAGGGAACGAAGCTTTCTTT

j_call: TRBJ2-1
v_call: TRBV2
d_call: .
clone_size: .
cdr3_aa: CASSAGVGVGEQFF
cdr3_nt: TGTGCCAGCAGTGCGGGGGTCGGGGTGGGTGAGCAGTTCTTC

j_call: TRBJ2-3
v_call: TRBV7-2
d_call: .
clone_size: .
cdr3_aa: CASNPLGFGGGTDTQYF
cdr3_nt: TGTGCCAGCAACCCATTAGGATTCGGCGGTGGCACAGATACGCAGTATTTT

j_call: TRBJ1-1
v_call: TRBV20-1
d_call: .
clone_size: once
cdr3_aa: CSASTYEEAFF
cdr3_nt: TGCAGTGCTAGTACGTACGAGGAGGCTTTCTTT

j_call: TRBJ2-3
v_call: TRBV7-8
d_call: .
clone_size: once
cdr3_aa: CASSLTGESTDTQYF
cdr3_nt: TGTGCCAGCAGCTTAACTGGGGAGAGCACAGATACGCAGTATTTT

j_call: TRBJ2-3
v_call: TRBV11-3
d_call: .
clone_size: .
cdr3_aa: CASSEGLGTDTQYF
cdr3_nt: TGTGCCAGCAGCGAAGGACTGGGCACAGATACGCAGTATTTT

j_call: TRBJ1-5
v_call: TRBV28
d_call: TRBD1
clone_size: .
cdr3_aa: CASSLFGDRVDQPQHF
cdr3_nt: TGTGCCAGCAGTTTATTTGGGGACAGGGTGGATCAGCCCCAGCATTTT

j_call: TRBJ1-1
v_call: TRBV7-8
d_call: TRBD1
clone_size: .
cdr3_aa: CASSRQGRTEAFF
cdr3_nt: TGTGCCAGCAGTCGACAGGGTCGGACTGAAGCTTTCTTT

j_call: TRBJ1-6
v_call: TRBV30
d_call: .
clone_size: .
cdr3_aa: CAQGTPSSYNSPLHF
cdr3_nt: TGTGCCCAAGGGACACCAAGCTCCTATAATTCACCCCTCCACTTT

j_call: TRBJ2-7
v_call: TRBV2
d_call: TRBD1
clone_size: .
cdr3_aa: CASSWDRVYEQYF
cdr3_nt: TGTGCCAGCAGTTGGGACAGGGTCTACGAGCAGTACTTC

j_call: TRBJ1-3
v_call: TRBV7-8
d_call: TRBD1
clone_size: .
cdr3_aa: CASSARTGAFSGNTIYF
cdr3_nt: TGTGCCAGCAGCGCCCGGACAGGGGCATTCTCTGGAAACACCATATATTTT

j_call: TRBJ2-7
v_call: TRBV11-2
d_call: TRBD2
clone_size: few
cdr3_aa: CASSLAPSRTSGGVYEQYF
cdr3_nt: TGTGCCAGCAGCTTAGCTCCCTCACGGACTAGCGGGGGGGTATACGAGCAGTACTTC

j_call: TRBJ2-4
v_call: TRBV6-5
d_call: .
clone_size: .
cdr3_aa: CASNSRAKNIQYF
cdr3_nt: TGTGCCAGTAATTCTAGAGCCAAAAACATTCAGTACTTC

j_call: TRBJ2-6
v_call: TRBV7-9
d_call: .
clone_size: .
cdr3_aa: CASYLGSGANVLTF
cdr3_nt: TGTGCCAGCTACCTCGGGTCTGGGGCCAACGTCCTGACTTTC

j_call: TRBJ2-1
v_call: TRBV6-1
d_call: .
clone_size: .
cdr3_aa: CASSEVSVTGNEQFF
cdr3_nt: TGTGCCAGCAGTGAAGTATCGGTGACGGGCAATGAGCAGTTCTTC